This T cell receptor (beta chain) was observed in a study of blood T cells in healthy people across ages. This clonotype was detected a few times. Its antigen is unknown. Study outcomes and limitations: Fewer expanded clones and more diversity marked long-lived versus aged donors. Strong correlation existed between TCR beta diversity and naive T cell percentage.

Trimming shortened V by 8 bases and J by 5 bases, and 24 bases separated the two germline ends. This CDR3 has 15 amino acids. Germline-derived CDR1 and CDR2 are GTSNPN and SVGIG (reference sequence). Through a sample-barcoded 5' primer and a J-beta primer mix, a second PCR was run for about 6 to 12 cycles. Via MiXCR, TCRdb re-called the 5' RACE reads, giving one row per CDR3 protein. Among some 900,000 distinct CDR3 sequences listed, around 46% were seen once. Sequencing used blood. The receptor comes from a man aged 25-45 years in good health. The rearrangement joins TRBV30 to TRBJ1-2; a weak D match, TRBD1 (6 bases). The CDR3 bases are TGTGCCAGAACCTCGACAGGACGATCCGATTATGGCTACACCTTC. As protein: CARTSTGRSDYGYTF.